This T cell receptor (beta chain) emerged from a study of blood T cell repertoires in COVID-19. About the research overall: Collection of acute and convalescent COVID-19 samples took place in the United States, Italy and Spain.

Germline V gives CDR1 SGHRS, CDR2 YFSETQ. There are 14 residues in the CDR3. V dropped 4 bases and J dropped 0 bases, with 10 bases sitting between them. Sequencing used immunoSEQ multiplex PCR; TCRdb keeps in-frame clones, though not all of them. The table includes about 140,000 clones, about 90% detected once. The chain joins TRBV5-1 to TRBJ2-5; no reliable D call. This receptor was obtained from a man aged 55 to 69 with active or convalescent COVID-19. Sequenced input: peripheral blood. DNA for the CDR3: TGCGCCAGCAGCACTCGCACGAACCAAGAGACCCAGTACTTC. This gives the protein CASSTRTNQETQYF.